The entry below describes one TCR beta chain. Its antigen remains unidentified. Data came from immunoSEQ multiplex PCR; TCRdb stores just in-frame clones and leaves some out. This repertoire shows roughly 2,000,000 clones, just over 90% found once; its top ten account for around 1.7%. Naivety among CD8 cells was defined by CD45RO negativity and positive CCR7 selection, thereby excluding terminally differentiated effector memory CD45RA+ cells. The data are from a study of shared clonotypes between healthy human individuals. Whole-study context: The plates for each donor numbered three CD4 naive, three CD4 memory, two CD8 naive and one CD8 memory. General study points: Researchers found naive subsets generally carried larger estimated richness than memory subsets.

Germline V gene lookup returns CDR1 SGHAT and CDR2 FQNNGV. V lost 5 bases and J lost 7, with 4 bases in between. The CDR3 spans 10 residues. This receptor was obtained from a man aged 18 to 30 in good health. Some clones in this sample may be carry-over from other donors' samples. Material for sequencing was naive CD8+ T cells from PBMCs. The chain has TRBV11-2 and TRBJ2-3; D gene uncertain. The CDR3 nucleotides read TGTGCCAGCAGCGCAAATACGCAGTATTTT. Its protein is CASSANTQYF.